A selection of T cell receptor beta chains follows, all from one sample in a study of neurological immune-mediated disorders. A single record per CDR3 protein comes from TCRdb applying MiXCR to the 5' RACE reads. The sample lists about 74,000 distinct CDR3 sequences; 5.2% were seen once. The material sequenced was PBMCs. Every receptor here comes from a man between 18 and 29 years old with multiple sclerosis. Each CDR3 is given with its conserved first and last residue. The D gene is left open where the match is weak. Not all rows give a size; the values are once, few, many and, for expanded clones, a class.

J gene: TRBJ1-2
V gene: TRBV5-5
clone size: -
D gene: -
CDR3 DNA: TGTGCCAGCAGCGTTCTTGAAAGAAACTATGGCTACACCTTC
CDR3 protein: CASSVLERNYGYTF

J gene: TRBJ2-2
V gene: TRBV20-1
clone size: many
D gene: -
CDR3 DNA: TGCAGTGCTAGAGAGCGCCGGACTGGGAACACCGGGGAGCTGTTTTTT
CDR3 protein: CSARERRTGNTGELFF

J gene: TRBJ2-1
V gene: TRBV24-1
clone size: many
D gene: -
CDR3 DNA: TGTGCCACCAGTGACCGGGGTAAGGCCTACAATGAGCAGTTCTTC
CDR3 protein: CATSDRGKAYNEQFF

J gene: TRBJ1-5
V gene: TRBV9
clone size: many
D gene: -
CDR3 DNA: TGTGCCAGCAGCGAGGGGTCGTATCAGCCCCAGCATTTT
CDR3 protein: CASSEGSYQPQHF

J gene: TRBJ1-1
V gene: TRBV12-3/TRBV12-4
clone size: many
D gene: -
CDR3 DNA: TGTGCCAGCAGTTCGAAAGTGGGGACTGAAGCTTTCTTT
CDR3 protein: CASSSKVGTEAFF

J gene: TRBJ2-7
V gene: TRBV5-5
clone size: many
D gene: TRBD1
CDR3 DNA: TGTGCCAGCAGCTACAGGGGTCCCTACGAGCAGTACTTC
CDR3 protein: CASSYRGPYEQYF

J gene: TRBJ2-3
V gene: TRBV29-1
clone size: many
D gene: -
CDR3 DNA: TGCAGCGTTGTTTTTTTTAGCACAGATACGCAGTATTTT
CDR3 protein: CSVVFFSTDTQYF

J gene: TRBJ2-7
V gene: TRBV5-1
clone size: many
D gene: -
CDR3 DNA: TGCGCCAGCAGGAACCCTGGCCGGGGGTTAAACGAGCAGTACTTC
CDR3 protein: CASRNPGRGLNEQYF

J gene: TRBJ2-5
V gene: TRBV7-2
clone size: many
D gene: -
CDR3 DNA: TGTGCCAGCAGTACCAGCGAGACCCAGTACTTC
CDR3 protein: CASSTSETQYF

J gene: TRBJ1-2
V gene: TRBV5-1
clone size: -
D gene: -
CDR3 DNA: TGCGCCAGCAGCTTGGGTGCAGGTTCGCCCTATGGCTACACCTTC
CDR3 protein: CASSLGAGSPYGYTF

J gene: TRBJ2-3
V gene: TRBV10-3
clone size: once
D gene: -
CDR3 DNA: TGTGCCATCAGCACCACGACAGATAGCACAGATACGCAGTATTTT
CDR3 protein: CAISTTTDSTDTQYF

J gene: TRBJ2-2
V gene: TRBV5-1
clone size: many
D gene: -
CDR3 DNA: TGCGCCAGCAGCCCCCGGACAACGAACACCGGGGAGCTGTTTTTT
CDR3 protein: CASSPRTTNTGELFF

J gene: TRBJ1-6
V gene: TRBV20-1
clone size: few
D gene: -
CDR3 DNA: TGCAGTGCTAGATCCGGGGGGGATTCACCCCTCCACTTT
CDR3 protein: CSARSGGDSPLHF

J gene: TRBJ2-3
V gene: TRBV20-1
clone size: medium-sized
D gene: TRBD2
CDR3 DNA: TGCAGCCCCAAGCTAGCGGGGGGGGACGATACGCAGTATTTT
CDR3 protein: CSPKLAGGDDTQYF

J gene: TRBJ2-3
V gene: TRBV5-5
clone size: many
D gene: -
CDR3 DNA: TGTGCCAGCAGCTCTGGCCCGAGCACAGATACGCAGTATTTT
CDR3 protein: CASSSGPSTDTQYF

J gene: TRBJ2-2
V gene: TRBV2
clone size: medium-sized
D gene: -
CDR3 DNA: TGTGCCAGCAGTGAAAGGGCTAGTATTGGCGGGGAGCTGTTTTTT
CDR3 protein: CASSERASIGGELFF

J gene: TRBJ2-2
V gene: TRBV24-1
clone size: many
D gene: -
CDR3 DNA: TGTGCCACCAGTGATTCTTCAGGGGCCGGGGAGCTGTTTTTT
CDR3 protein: CATSDSSGAGELFF